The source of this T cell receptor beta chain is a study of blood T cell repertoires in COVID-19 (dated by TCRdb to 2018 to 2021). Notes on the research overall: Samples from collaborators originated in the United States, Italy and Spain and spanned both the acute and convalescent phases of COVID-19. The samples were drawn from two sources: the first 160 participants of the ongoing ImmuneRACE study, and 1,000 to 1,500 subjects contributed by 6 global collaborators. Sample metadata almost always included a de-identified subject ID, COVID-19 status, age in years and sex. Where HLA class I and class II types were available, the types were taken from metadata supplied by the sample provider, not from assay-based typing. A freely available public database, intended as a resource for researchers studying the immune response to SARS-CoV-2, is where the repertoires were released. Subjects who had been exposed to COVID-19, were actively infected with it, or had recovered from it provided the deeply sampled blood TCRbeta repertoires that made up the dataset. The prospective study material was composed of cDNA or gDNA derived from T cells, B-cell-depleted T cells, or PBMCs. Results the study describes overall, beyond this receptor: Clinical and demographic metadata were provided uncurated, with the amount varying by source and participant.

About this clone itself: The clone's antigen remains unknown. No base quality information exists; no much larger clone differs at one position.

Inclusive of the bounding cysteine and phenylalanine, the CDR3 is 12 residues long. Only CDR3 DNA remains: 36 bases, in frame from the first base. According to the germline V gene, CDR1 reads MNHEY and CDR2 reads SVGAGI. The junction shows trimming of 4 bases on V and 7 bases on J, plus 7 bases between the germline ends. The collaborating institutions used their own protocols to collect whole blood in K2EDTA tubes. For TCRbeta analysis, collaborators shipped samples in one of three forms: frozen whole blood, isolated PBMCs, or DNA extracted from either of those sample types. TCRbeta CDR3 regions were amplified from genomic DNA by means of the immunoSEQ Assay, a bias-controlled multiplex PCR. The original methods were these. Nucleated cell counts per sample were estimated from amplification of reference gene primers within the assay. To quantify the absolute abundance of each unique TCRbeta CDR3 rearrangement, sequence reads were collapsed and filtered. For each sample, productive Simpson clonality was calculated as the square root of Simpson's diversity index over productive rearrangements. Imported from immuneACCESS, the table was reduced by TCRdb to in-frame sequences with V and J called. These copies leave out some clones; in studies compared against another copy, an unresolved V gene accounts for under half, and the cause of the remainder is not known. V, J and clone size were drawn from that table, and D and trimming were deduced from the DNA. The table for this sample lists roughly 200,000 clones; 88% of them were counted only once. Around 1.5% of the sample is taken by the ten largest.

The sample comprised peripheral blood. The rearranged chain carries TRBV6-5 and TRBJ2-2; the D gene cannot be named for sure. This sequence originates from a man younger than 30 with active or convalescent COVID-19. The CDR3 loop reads CASSFSGGELFF. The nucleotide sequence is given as TGTGCCAGCAGTTTTAGTGGCGGGGAGCTGTTTTTT.